The rows below give T cell receptor beta chains drawn from one sample of a study of follicular helper T cells after annual influenza vaccination. Assay used: immunoSEQ multiplex PCR; TCRdb lists only in-frame clones, some missing. The sample lists about 10,000 clones, approximately 83% occurring once. Sequences were derived from CXCR5- memory CD4+ T cells sorted from blood, sampled 7 days after influenza vaccination. The receptors derive from an adult who received the influenza vaccine. CDR3s include the opening cysteine and the closing phenylalanine or tryptophan. Each record gives: J gene, D gene, V gene, clone size, CDR3 protein, CDR3 DNA. D genes are given only for firm matches. Only part of the rows carry a size: once, few, many, or a class if the clone is expanded.

>TRBJ2-7|TRBD2|TRBV7-2|few
CASSWIAGGLYEQYF
TGTGCCAGCAGCTGGATAGCGGGAGGGCTGTACGAGCAGTACTTC
>TRBJ1-1|NA|TRBV7-2|NA
CASTSEGDTEAFF
TGTGCCAGCACCTCCGAAGGGGACACTGAAGCTTTCTTT
>TRBJ2-7|NA|TRBV6-1|NA
CASSNRKREQYF
TGTGCCAGCAGCAACAGGAAAAGGGAGCAGTACTTC
>TRBJ2-3|NA|TRBV10-1|NA
CASSPNFGSTDTQYF
TGCGCCAGCAGTCCCAATTTTGGAAGCACAGATACGCAGTATTTT
>TRBJ2-3|NA|TRBV14|NA
CASSQADSGYPTSTDTQYF
TGTGCCAGCAGCCAAGCGGATAGCGGCTACCCTACTAGCACAGATACGCAGTATTTT
>TRBJ2-7|TRBD1|TRBV29-1|NA
CSVLKLRDRAYEQYF
TGCAGCGTCTTGAAGTTGCGGGACAGGGCCTACGAGCAGTACTTC
>TRBJ1-2|NA|TRBV28|NA
CASGKFYGYTF
TGTGCCAGCGGCAAGTTCTATGGCTACACCTTC
>TRBJ2-3|TRBD1|TRBV19|NA
CASTQGEAYGTQYF
TGTGCCAGTACACAGGGGGAAGCGTACGGTACGCAGTATTTT
>TRBJ2-5|NA|TRBV6-1|once
CASSDTVVGGTQETQYF
TGTGCCAGCAGTGATACGGTGGTGGGGGGAACCCAAGAGACCCAGTACTTC
>TRBJ2-5|NA|TRBV29-1|NA
CSVEFGRTQGETQYF
TGCAGCGTTGAATTCGGCCGAACTCAGGGAGAGACCCAGTACTTC
>TRBJ2-1|TRBD2|TRBV4-3|NA
CASSQVWKRGGSYNEQFF
TGCGCCAGCAGCCAAGTGTGGAAGCGGGGGGGATCTTACAATGAGCAGTTCTTC
>TRBJ1-5|NA|TRBV27|NA
CASSLKDPRSNQPQHF
TGTGCCAGCAGTTTAAAAGACCCCCGTAGCAATCAGCCCCAGCATTTT
>TRBJ2-7|TRBD1|TRBV4-2|few
CASSQGGQHYEQYF
TGTGCCAGCAGCCAAGGGGGACAGCACTACGAGCAGTACTTC
>TRBJ1-2|NA|TRBV6-5|NA
CASSPRVRYGYTF
TGTGCCAGCAGCCCCAGAGTTCGCTATGGCTACACCTTC
>TRBJ2-3|TRBD2|TRBV6-6|NA
CASSLAGNTDTQYF
TGTGCCAGCAGTTTAGCGGGAAACACAGATACGCAGTATTTT
>TRBJ2-1|TRBD2|TRBV7-2|NA
CASSLAASGVYNEQFF
TGTGCCAGCAGCTTAGCGGCTAGCGGCGTTTACAATGAGCAGTTCTTC
>TRBJ1-1|NA|TRBV19|NA
CASSIDRQSEAFF
TGTGCCAGTAGTATCGACCGACAAAGTGAAGCTTTCTTT
>TRBJ2-5|TRBD1|TRBV19|NA
CASSSPGQGPQETQYF
TGTGCCAGTAGCTCCCCCGGACAGGGGCCACAAGAGACCCAGTACTTC
>TRBJ2-3|NA|TRBV6-4|NA
CASRISYSADTQYF
TGTGCCAGCAGAATTAGTTATTCGGCAGATACGCAGTATTTT
>TRBJ2-1|TRBD2|TRBV13|NA
CASSLGGRVSSYNEQFF
TGTGCCAGCAGCTTAGGCGGGAGGGTTTCCTCCTACAATGAGCAGTTCTTC
>TRBJ2-1|TRBD2|TRBV7-2|NA
CASSLVLAADNEQFF
TGTGCCAGCAGCTTAGTTCTAGCGGCAGACAATGAGCAGTTCTTC
>TRBJ1-3|NA|TRBV27|NA
CASSFHLRAGNTIYF
TGTGCCAGCAGTTTCCACCTCCGGGCCGGAAACACCATATATTTT
>TRBJ2-5|TRBD2|TRBV5-5|NA
CASSLRASGIETQYF
TGTGCCAGCAGCTTGAGGGCTAGCGGGATTGAGACCCAGTACTTC
>TRBJ2-2|NA|TRBV6-5|NA
CASSSNTLNTGELFF
TGTGCCAGCAGTTCCAACACGTTAAACACCGGGGAGCTGTTTTTT
>TRBJ1-2|NA|TRBV19|once
CASSIDWGKQDGYTF
TGTGCCAGTAGTATAGATTGGGGAAAACAGGATGGCTACACCTTC
>TRBJ2-5|TRBD2|TRBV5-1|NA
CASSPGLAGGREETQYF
TGCGCCAGCAGCCCCGGACTAGCGGGGGGGCGGGAGGAGACCCAGTACTTC
>TRBJ1-1|NA|TRBV6-5|few
CASSPPTERNTEAFF
TGTGCCAGCAGTCCCCCCACGGAAAGGAACACTGAAGCTTTCTTT
>TRBJ2-3|NA|TRBV29-1|NA
CSAETNTDTQYF
TGCAGCGCCGAGACAAACACAGATACGCAGTATTTT
>TRBJ2-5|NA|TRBV7-9|NA
CASSLGSGAVQETQYF
TGTGCCAGCAGCTTAGGTTCCGGGGCCGTCCAAGAGACCCAGTACTTC
>TRBJ2-3|NA|TRBV7-9|NA
CASSSPQANIGTQYF
TGTGCCAGCAGCTCACCGCAAGCCAACATTGGTACGCAGTATTTT
>TRBJ2-6|NA|TRBV6-1|NA
CATQNGASGANVLTF
TGTGCCACCCAAAACGGGGCGTCCGGGGCCAACGTCCTGACTTTC
>TRBJ1-2|NA|TRBV5-1|NA
CASSGVDSPNYGYTF
TGCGCCAGCAGCGGGGTAGACAGTCCTAACTATGGCTACACCTTC
>TRBJ1-1|NA|TRBV6-5|NA
CASSARGATEAFF
TGTGCCAGCAGTGCCCGGGGGGCCACTGAAGCTTTCTTT
>TRBJ1-5|NA|TRBV30|NA
CAWSASWDQPQHF
TGTGCCTGGAGTGCATCATGGGATCAGCCCCAGCATTTT
>TRBJ2-5|TRBD2|TRBV5-1|NA
CASSLAMIAGALETQYF
TGCGCCAGCAGCTTGGCCATGATAGCGGGAGCCCTGGAGACCCAGTACTTC
>TRBJ2-2|TRBD1|TRBV19|NA
CASSIGGQFTGELFF
TGTGCCAGTAGTATAGGGGGACAGTTCACCGGGGAGCTGTTTTTT
>TRBJ1-1|TRBD1|TRBV11-2|NA
CASSLSGQKTFF
TGTGCCAGCAGCTTATCGGGACAGAAGACTTTCTTT
>TRBJ1-4|TRBD1|TRBV7-9|NA
CASSSGQGGNEKLFF
TGTGCCAGCAGCTCAGGACAGGGCGGTAATGAAAAACTGTTTTTT
>TRBJ2-7|NA|TRBV5-4|NA
CASSPGQEFNEQYF
TGTGCCAGCAGCCCCGGGCAGGAATTCAACGAGCAGTACTTC
>TRBJ2-1|TRBD1|TRBV6-5|NA
CASSRGQDNEQFF
TGTGCCAGCAGCCGAGGACAGGACAATGAGCAGTTCTTC
>TRBJ2-3|TRBD2|TRBV28|NA
CASSVGLAGGRDTQYF
TGTGCCAGCAGTGTCGGGCTAGCGGGAGGGCGGGATACGCAGTATTTT
>TRBJ2-6|NA|TRBV19|NA
CASSIGGAGANVLTF
TGTGCCAGTAGTATAGGGGGTGCTGGGGCCAACGTCCTGACTTTC
>TRBJ2-3|TRBD2|TRBV29-1|NA
CSVVVLAGLRTQYF
TGCAGCGTTGTTGTGCTAGCGGGCTTGCGGACGCAGTATTTT
>TRBJ1-2|NA|TRBV5-1|NA
CASELGSGNGYTF
TGCGCCAGCGAACTGGGGTCAGGGAACGGCTACACCTTC
>TRBJ1-1|NA|TRBV5-1|NA
CASSLDGGLAEAFF
TGCGCCAGCAGCTTGGATGGCGGGTTGGCTGAAGCTTTCTTT
>TRBJ2-2|NA|TRBV29-1|NA
CSGRAGQNTGELFF
TGCAGCGGACGAGCGGGACAGAACACCGGGGAGCTGTTTTTT
>TRBJ1-3|NA|TRBV6-5|NA
CASSWGVGNTIYF
TGTGCCAGCAGTTGGGGGGTTGGAAACACCATATATTTT
>TRBJ1-1|TRBD1|TRBV12-5|NA
CASGPGQGGLRTEAFF
TGTGCTAGTGGTCCTGGACAGGGAGGCTTGAGGACTGAAGCTTTCTTT
>TRBJ1-2|NA|TRBV18|NA
CASSPQQDSSNYGYTF
TGTGCCAGCTCACCTCAACAGGACAGTTCTAACTATGGCTACACCTTC
>TRBJ2-3|NA|TRBV5-1|NA
CASSLDGDTDTQYF
TGCGCCAGCAGCTTGGACGGGGACACAGATACGCAGTATTTT